The clone carrying this T cell receptor beta chain showed up many times. The time point was: pre-sensitization, week 0. The treatment denotes: therapeutic diphenylcyclopropenone sensitization with weekly scalp DPC. MiXCR, applied by TCRdb to the RACE reads, yields one record per CDR3 protein. In the table there are about 98,000 distinct CDR3 sequences, 9.5% to 14% of which are singletons. This sample was taken from a study of human T cells and chemical hapten exposure. On the study more broadly: Patients received weekly diphenylcyclopropenone doses to the scalp throughout the roughly 24-week study. Mostly female, the patients presented with alopecia areata, totalis or universalis.

The germline CDR1 and CDR2 sequences are SGDLS and YYNGEE. The CDR3 sequence is 15 residues long. The V gene lost 0 bases and the J gene lost 4 bases, with 13 bases spanning the gap. This receptor was taken from a woman in her sixties with alopecia areata. Some clones in this sample may be carry-over from other donors' samples. Specimen: whole blood, collected in connection with sensitization to the hapten diphenylcyclopropenone (DPC). The chain uses TRBV9 and TRBJ1-2; possibly TRBD1 for D (6 bases). This CDR3 reads CASSVGGQTIYGYTF. Written as DNA, the CDR3 is TGTGCCAGCAGCGTAGGGGGACAAACGATCTATGGCTACACCTTC.